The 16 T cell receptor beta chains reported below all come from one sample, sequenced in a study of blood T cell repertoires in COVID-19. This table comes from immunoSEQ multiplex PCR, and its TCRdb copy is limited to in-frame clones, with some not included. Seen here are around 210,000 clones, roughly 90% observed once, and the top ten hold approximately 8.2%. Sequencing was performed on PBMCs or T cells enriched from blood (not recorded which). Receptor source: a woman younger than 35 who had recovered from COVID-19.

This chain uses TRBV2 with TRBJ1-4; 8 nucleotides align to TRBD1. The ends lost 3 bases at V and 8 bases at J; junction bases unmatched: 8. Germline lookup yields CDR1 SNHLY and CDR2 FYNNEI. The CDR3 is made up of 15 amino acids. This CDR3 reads CASSDWNRGEEKLFF. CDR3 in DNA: TGTGCCAGCAGTGACTGGAACAGGGGGGAAGAAAAACTGTTTTTT.

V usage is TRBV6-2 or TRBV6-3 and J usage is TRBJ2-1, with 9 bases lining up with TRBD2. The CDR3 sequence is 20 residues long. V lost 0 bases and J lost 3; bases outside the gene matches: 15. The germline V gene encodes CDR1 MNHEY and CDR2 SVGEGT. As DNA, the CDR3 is TGTGCCAGCAGTTACTCGACCGGGACTAGCAAGCGTATGGGCTACAATGAGCAGTTCTTC. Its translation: CASSYSTGTSKRMGYNEQFF.

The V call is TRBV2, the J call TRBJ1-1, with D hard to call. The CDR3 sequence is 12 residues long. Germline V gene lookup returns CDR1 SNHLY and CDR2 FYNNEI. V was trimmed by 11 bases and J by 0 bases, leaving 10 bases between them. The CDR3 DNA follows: TGTGCCCTTCGGGGTCTGAACACTGAAGCTTTCTTT. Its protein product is CALRGLNTEAFF.

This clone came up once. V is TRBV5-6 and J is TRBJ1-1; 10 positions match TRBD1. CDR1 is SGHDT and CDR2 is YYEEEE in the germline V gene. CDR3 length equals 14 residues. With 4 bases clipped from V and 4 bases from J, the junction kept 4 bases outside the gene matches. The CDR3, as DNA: TGTGCCAGCAGCACACGGGACAGGGGCACTGAAGCTTTCTTT. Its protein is CASSTRDRGTEAFF.

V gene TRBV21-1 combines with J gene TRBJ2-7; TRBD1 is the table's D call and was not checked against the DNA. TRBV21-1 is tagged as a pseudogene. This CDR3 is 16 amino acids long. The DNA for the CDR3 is TGTGCCAGCAGCAAGGGGGGACAGGAGAGTTCCTACGAGCAGTACTTC. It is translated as CASSKGGQESSYEQYF.

For the CDR3, the DNA is TGTGCCAGCAGTCGGGACAGATCCTACGAGCAGTACTTC. Its protein is CASSRDRSYEQYF. V and J are TRBV5-8 and TRBJ2-7, with 7 bases fitting TRBD1. With 5 bases clipped from V and 1 base from J, the junction kept 3 bases outside the gene matches. CDR1 is SGHTS, CDR2 YDEGEE, per germline. The CDR3 has 13 residues.

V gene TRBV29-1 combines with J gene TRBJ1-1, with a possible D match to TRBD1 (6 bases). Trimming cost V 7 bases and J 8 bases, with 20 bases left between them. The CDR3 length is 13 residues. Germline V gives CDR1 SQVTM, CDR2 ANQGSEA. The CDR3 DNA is TGCAGCGCCACCCGAGGGGGGGCGAAGGAAGCTTTCTTT. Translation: CSATRGGAKEAFF. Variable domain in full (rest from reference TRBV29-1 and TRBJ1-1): SAVISQKPSRDICQRGTSLTIQCQVDSQVTMMFWYRQQPGQSLTLIATANQGSEATYESGFVIDKFPISRPNLTFSTLTVSNMSPEDSSIYLCSATRGGAKEAFFGQGTRLTVV.

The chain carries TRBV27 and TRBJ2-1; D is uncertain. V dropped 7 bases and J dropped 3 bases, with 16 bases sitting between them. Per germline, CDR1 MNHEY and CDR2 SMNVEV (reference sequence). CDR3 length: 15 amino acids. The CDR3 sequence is CASIQVGANYNEQFF. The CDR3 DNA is TGTGCCAGCATCCAAGTAGGAGCAAACTACAATGAGCAGTTCTTC.

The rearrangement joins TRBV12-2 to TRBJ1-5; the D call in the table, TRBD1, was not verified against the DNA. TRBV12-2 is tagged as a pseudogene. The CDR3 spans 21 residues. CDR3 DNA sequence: TGTGCAAGTCGCTTAGATACCCAGCCGGACAGGGTCGGTAGTAGCAATCAGCCCCAGCATTTT. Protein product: CASRLDTQPDRVGSSNQPQHF.

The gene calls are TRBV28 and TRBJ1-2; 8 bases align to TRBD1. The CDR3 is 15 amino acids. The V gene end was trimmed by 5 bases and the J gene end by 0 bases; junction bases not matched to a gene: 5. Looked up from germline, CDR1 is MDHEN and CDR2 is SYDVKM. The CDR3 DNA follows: TGTGCCAGCAGTCCCTACAGGGGGGCTAACTATGGCTACACCTTC. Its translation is CASSPYRGANYGYTF.

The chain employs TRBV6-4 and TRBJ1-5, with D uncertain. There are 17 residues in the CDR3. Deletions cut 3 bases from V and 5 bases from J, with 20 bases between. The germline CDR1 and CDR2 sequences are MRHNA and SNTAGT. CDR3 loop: CASSEGSRGFRDQPQHF. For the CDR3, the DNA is TGTGCCAGCAGTGAGGGGTCCCGCGGGTTTAGGGATCAGCCCCAGCATTTT.

The CDR3, as DNA: TGTGCCAGCAGCTTCGGGGGTCCAACAAATGGCTACACCTTC. Amino acid sequence: CASSFGGPTNGYTF. The chain joins TRBV7-9 to TRBJ1-2, with D maybe TRBD1 (5 bases). Germline CDR1 reads SEHNR; CDR2 reads FQNEAQ (reference sequence). Trimming took 3 bases from V and 6 from J, leaving 14 bases between them. This CDR3 has 14 amino acids. Drawing the rest from reference TRBV7-9 and TRBJ1-2, the complete variable domain is DTGVSQNPRHKITKRGQNVTFRCDPISEHNRLYWYRQTLGQGPEFLTYFQNEAQLEKSRLLSDRFSAERPKGSFSTLEIQRTEQGDSAMYLCASSFGGPTNGYTFGSGTRLTVV.

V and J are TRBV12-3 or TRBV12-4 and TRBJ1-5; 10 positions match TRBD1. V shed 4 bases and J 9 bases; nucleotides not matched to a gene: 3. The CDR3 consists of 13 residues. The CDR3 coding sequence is TGTGCCAGCAGTTGGGACAGGGGTACGCCCCAGCATTTT. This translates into CASSWDRGTPQHF.

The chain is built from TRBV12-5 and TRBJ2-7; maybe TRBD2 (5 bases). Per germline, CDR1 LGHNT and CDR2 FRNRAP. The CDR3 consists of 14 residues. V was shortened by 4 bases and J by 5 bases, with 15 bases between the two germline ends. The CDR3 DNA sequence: TGTGCTAGTGGTTCGGACTCACTCCGGCACGAGCAGTACTTC. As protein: CASGSDSLRHEQYF.

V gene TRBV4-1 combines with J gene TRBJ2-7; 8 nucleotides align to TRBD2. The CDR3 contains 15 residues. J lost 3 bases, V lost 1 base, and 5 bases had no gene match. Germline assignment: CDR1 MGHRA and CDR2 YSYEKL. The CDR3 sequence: CASSQVTSVIYEQYF. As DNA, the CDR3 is TGCGCCAGCAGCCAAGTGACTAGCGTAATCTACGAGCAGTACTTC.

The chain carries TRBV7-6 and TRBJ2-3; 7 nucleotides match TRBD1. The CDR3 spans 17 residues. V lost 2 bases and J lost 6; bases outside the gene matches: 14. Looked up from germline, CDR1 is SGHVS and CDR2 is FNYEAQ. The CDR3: CASSLITRQGFRDTQYF. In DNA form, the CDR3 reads TGTGCCAGCAGCTTAATTACGCGACAGGGCTTCAGGGATACGCAGTATTTT.